These T cell receptor beta chains were read from a single sample in a study of blood T cells in healthy people across ages. TCRdb redid the calling of the 5' RACE reads with MiXCR, one entry per CDR3 protein. The table shows about 1.8 million distinct CDR3 sequences, with roughly 50% occurring only once. The sequenced sample was blood. These receptors were obtained from a woman aged 40 to 50 in good health. Both conserved end residues are part of each CDR3. A D gene is named only where the DNA matches it firmly. Part of the rows lack a size; the others show once, few, many or a class for expanded clones.

TRBV9	.	TRBJ1-2	.	CASSTQEYYGYTF	TGTGCCAGCAGCACGCAGGAGTACTATGGCTACACCTTC
TRBV20-1	.	TRBJ1-5	TRBD1	CSATGQSDQPQHF	TGCAGTGCTACGGGACAGAGCGATCAGCCCCAGCATTTT
TRBV3-1	.	TRBJ1-6	.	CASSPDQEYSPLHF	TGTGCCAGCAGCCCAGACCAGGAATATTCACCCCTCCACTTT
TRBV28	.	TRBJ2-1	.	CAIAKTQFF	TGTGCCATCGCTAAGACCCAGTTCTTC
TRBV7-2	.	TRBJ2-5	.	CASSHGGLQETQYF	TGTGCCAGCAGCCACGGGGGGCTCCAAGAGACCCAGTACTTC
TRBV6-6	.	TRBJ2-1	.	CASSPRVSNSYNEQFF	TGTGCCAGCAGTCCGAGGGTCTCCAACTCCTACAATGAGCAGTTCTTC
TRBV29-1	few	TRBJ2-1	TRBD2	CSASGTSVYNEQFF	TGCAGCGCCTCCGGGACTAGCGTCTACAATGAGCAGTTCTTC
TRBV7-2	few	TRBJ2-3	TRBD1	CASSTDRETSHTQYF	TGTGCCAGCAGCACAGACAGGGAGACTTCACATACGCAGTATTTT
TRBV27	.	TRBJ2-4	.	CASSHWTALAKNIQYF	TGTGCCAGCAGTCACTGGACAGCCCTAGCCAAAAACATTCAGTACTTC
TRBV4-3	few	TRBJ2-5	TRBD1	CASSQERTGGASLWETQYF	TGCGCCAGCAGCCAAGAGCGGACAGGGGGCGCGTCCTTGTGGGAGACCCAGTACTTC
TRBV4-2	.	TRBJ2-3	.	CASSPWQASTETQYF	TGTGCCAGCAGCCCCTGGCAGGCTAGCACAGAGACGCAGTATTTT
TRBV7-2	few	TRBJ2-7	.	CASSTRSGLSYEQYF	TGTGCCAGCAGCACGAGGAGTGGACTAAGCTACGAGCAGTACTTC
TRBV11-2	.	TRBJ2-5	TRBD1	CASSGGQPEEQYF	TGTGCCAGCAGCGGGGGACAGCCTGAGGAGCAGTACTTC
TRBV28	few	TRBJ2-1	.	CASSPRILAEQFF	TGTGCCAGCAGTCCAAGAATCTTGGCTGAGCAGTTCTTC
TRBV6-5	few	TRBJ2-4	.	CASSPGLLNIQYF	TGTGCCAGCAGCCCGGGACTCTTAAACATTCAGTACTTC
TRBV10-3	many	TRBJ2-1	.	CAGQTFLYNEQFF	TGTGCAGGACAGACCTTTCTATACAATGAGCAGTTCTTC
TRBV29-1	few	TRBJ1-1	TRBD1	CSGKTGGNTEAFF	TGCAGCGGGAAGACAGGGGGAAACACTGAAGCTTTCTTT
TRBV7-2	.	TRBJ1-4	.	CASSRPGPINEKLFF	TGTGCCAGCAGCCGCCCGGGACCGATTAATGAAAAACTGTTTTTT
TRBV27	few	TRBJ2-7	.	CASSLSQSYEQYF	TGTGCCAGCTCCCTGAGCCAGTCCTACGAGCAGTACTTC
TRBV11-2	few	TRBJ1-4	.	CASSAGHMLFF	TGTGCCAGCAGCGCGGGGCATATGCTGTTTTTT
TRBV10-3	many	TRBJ1-4	.	CAISEQVGRPNEKLFF	TGTGCCATCAGTGAACAGGTTGGGAGACCAAATGAAAAACTGTTTTTT
TRBV2	.	TRBJ2-5	.	CASSGRSDGPKETQYF	TGTGCCAGCAGCGGCAGATCTGACGGACCCAAAGAGACCCAGTACTTC
TRBV7-8	many	TRBJ2-5	TRBD2	CASSPTGGYQETQYF	TGTGCCAGCAGCCCGACGGGGGGGTACCAAGAGACCCAGTACTTC
TRBV20-1	.	TRBJ2-7	TRBD1	CSARGGQGLYEQYF	TGCAGTGCTAGAGGGGGACAGGGGTTGTACGAGCAGTACTTC
TRBV6-5	.	TRBJ1-2	TRBD1	CASSLDRGERYGYTF	TGTGCCAGCAGTTTGGACAGGGGAGAGAGATATGGCTACACCTTC
TRBV7-2	.	TRBJ1-2	.	CASSTHKGANYGYTF	TGTGCCAGCAGCACACACAAGGGGGCTAACTATGGCTACACCTTC
TRBV14	few	TRBJ2-1	TRBD2	CASSRFSGGPNEQFF	TGTGCCAGCAGTCGGTTTAGCGGGGGTCCAAATGAGCAGTTCTTC
TRBV29-1	.	TRBJ1-5	.	CSVVWGAGSNQPQHF	TGCAGCGTTGTATGGGGGGCAGGGAGCAATCAGCCCCAGCATTTT
TRBV7-9	few	TRBJ1-4	.	CASSLRGRTNEKLFF	TGTGCCAGCAGCTTACGAGGCCGGACTAATGAAAAACTGTTTTTT
TRBV2	.	TRBJ2-5	.	CASSESPSWETQYF	TGTGCCAGCAGTGAGAGCCCCTCATGGGAGACCCAGTACTTC
TRBV2	few	TRBJ2-1	.	CASSEAAGVGEQFF	TGTGCCAGCAGTGAAGCCGCCGGGGTCGGTGAGCAGTTCTTC
TRBV25-1	few	TRBJ1-4	.	CASSPTRRDTFPPTNEKLFF	TGTGCCAGCAGTCCTACACGGCGGGACACCTTCCCACCAACTAATGAAAAACTGTTTTTT
TRBV18	.	TRBJ2-1	TRBD2	CASSPPGTSDGGEQFF	TGTGCCAGCTCACCACCGGGGACTAGCGACGGGGGTGAGCAGTTCTTC
TRBV6-1	.	TRBJ2-5	.	CASSGSWRTASRETQYF	TGTGCCAGCAGTGGATCATGGAGGACAGCATCGCGAGAGACCCAGTACTTC
TRBV29-1	.	TRBJ2-3	TRBD2	CSVLESQIAGDTQYF	TGCAGCGTTCTCGAGTCTCAAATAGCGGGTGATACGCAGTATTTT
TRBV2	.	TRBJ2-7	TRBD1	CARGQGRHEQYF	TGTGCCAGGGGACAGGGGAGACACGAGCAGTACTTC
TRBV19	.	TRBJ2-5	.	CASSAGWRETQYF	TGTGCCAGTAGTGCAGGATGGCGGGAGACCCAGTACTTC